The 30 T cell receptor beta chains below all came from one sample that was sequenced in a study of radiation and T cells in renal cell carcinoma. Time point reported: blood 2 weeks post-SBRT. Treatment indicated: 15 Gy SBRT to primary tumor, nephrectomy 4 weeks later. Profiling relied on immunoSEQ multiplex PCR, and the TCRdb table lists in-frame clones only, not all of them. The sample yields about 120,000 clones, roughly four fifths seen once. Here the sequenced sample was blood, taken from a patient whose treatment included radiotherapy and nephrectomy. The source of these receptors is an older woman with renal cell carcinoma.

The rearrangement links TRBV5-5 to TRBJ2-7; D is perhaps TRBD1 or TRBD2 (5 bases each). CDR3 size: 15 residues. Per germline, CDR1 SGHKS and CDR2 YYEKEE (reference sequence). V was shortened by 0 bases and J by 3 bases, with 13 bases between the two germline ends. The CDR3 coding sequence is TGTGCCAGCAGCTTGGCCGGGACGGAACACTACGAGCAGTACTTC. As protein: CASSLAGTEHYEQYF.

This chain uses TRBV7-9 with TRBJ2-7, with a weak D call TRBD2 (6 bases). V lost 8 bases to trimming and J lost 3 bases, with 14 bases between them. Germline V CDR1 and CDR2: SEHNR, FQNEAQ (reference sequence). This CDR3 spans 13 amino acids. CDR3 nucleotides: TGTGCCAGCCGGGACTCATACTTCTACGAGCAGTACTTC. It translates to CASRDSYFYEQYF.

The DNA of the CDR3 is TGTGCCAGCAGTGAGGGGCGGGACAGGGGAAACATTCAGTACTTC. It is translated as CASSEGRDRGNIQYF. The chain has TRBV6-1 and TRBJ2-4; 10 bases are shared with TRBD1. CDR3 length: 15 amino acids. V dropped 3 bases and J dropped 6; count of bases not matched to a gene: 5. In germline, CDR1 is MNHNS, CDR2 SASEGT.

This chain links TRBV5-1 with TRBJ1-6; weak D call: TRBD1 (5 bases). There are 14 residues in the CDR3. The ends were cut back, 0 bases at V and 13 bases at J, with 14 bases in the middle. CDR1 and CDR2 (germline): SGHRS, YFSETQ. In DNA form, the CDR3 reads TGCGCCAGCAGCTTGGGGGCAGCCGGGGCGCCCCTCCACTTT. Translation: CASSLGAAGAPLHF.

This chain links TRBV28 with TRBJ1-1; D unresolved. Germline V gives CDR1 MDHEN, CDR2 SYDVKM. With 3 bases removed from V and 1 base from J, the gap between germline ends came to 12 bases. The CDR3 consists of 15 residues. CDR3 protein: CASSFGSKGNTEAFF. CDR3 coding DNA: TGTGCCAGCAGTTTTGGTAGTAAGGGGAACACTGAAGCTTTCTTT.

This clone was seen only once. The chain joins TRBV10-3 to TRBJ2-7, with D unresolved. CDR3 length equals 13 residues. Germline lookup yields CDR1 ENHRY and CDR2 SYGVKD. V was cut by 8 bases and J by 4 bases, with 15 bases left in between. The CDR3 DNA sequence: TGTGCCATCTCCCCATCCGGGCCTTACGAGCAGTACTTC. Protein product: CAISPSGPYEQYF.

The table lists this clone with a count of one. The V gene is TRBV6-6, the J gene TRBJ2-7; 7 bases are shared with TRBD1. In germline, CDR1 is MNHNY, CDR2 SVGAGI (reference sequence). V lost 7 bases, J lost 3 bases, and 9 bases stayed unmatched. The CDR3 sequence is 14 residues long. CDR3 loop: CASKMTGPGYEQYF. The CDR3 bases are TGTGCCAGCAAAATGACAGGGCCCGGCTACGAGCAGTACTTC.

This chain connects TRBV28 to TRBJ2-1; the match to TRBD1 covers 8 bases. Trimming cost V 6 bases and J 2 bases; bases outside gene matches: 6. CDR3 size: 15 residues. Germline CDR1 MDHEN, CDR2 SYDVKM. In DNA, the CDR3 is TGTGCCAGCAGCCCTCCGGACAGGGCCTACAATGAGCAGTTCTTC. Residues: CASSPPDRAYNEQFF.

This chain uses TRBV25-1 with TRBJ1-3, with D perhaps TRBD1 (6 bases). CDR3 length: 16 amino acids. V shed 1 base and J shed 0 bases, with 10 bases lying between them. Germline CDR1 MGHDK, CDR2 SYGVNS. The CDR3 protein is CASSELGQSSGNTIYF. CDR3 bases: TGTGCCAGCAGTGAATTAGGACAGAGCTCTGGAAACACCATATATTTT.

The chain recombines TRBV7-3 with TRBJ2-1, with 8 bases that match TRBD2. The trim removed 1 base at V and 8 bases at J, leaving 7 bases unmatched. This CDR3 contains 15 residues. Germline lookup yields CDR1 SGHTA and CDR2 FQGTGA. CDR3 DNA: TGTGCCAGCAGCTTAATGGCGGGAGGCAGGGATGAGCAGTTCTTC. It is translated as CASSLMAGGRDEQFF. Using reference TRBV7-3 and TRBJ2-1 for the parts outside the CDR3, the full variable domain is GAGVSQTPSNKVTEKGKYVELRCDPISGHTALYWYRQSLGQGPEFLIYFQGTGAADDSGLPNDRFFAVRPEGSVSTLKIQRTERGDSAVYLCASSLMAGGRDEQFFGPGTRLTVL.

V and J are TRBV5-1 and TRBJ1-2, with TRBD1 matching over 8 bases. The V gene end was trimmed by 4 bases and the J gene end by 5 bases; junction bases not matched to a gene: 7. CDR3 length equals 14 residues. The germline CDR1 and CDR2 sequences are SGHRS and YFSETQ. The CDR3 DNA sequence: TGCGCCAGCAGCATGGGACAGGCAGGATATGGCTACACCTTC. Amino acids: CASSMGQAGYGYTF.

This clone has just a few counts. V gene TRBV14 combines with J gene TRBJ2-2, with D unclear. The CDR3 sequence is 15 residues long. Between the trimmed V and J ends, which lost 1 base and 6 bases, there was a span of 12 bases. Germline CDR1 reads SGHDN; CDR2 reads FVKESK. CDR3 sequence (DNA): TGTGCCAGCAGCCAAGGACGGATTCAGGCCGGGGAGCTGTTTTTT. Encoded protein: CASSQGRIQAGELFF.

The rearrangement uses TRBV5-8 and TRBJ1-1; weak D call: TRBD1 (6 bases). Trimming pared 0 bases from V and 6 bases from J, leaving 15 bases between. CDR1 and CDR2 (germline): SGHTS, YDEGEE. The CDR3 totals 15 residues. The CDR3 region is CASSLVAQGWAEAFF. The DNA for the CDR3 is TGTGCCAGCAGCTTGGTGGCGCAGGGGTGGGCTGAAGCTTTCTTT.

This chain joins TRBV19 and TRBJ1-1, with D unresolved. V gave up 3 bases and J gave up 0 bases, with 11 bases separating them. From germline, CDR1 is LNHDA and CDR2 SQIVND (reference sequence). The CDR3 runs to 15 residues. DNA for the CDR3: TGTGCCAGTAGTATCCTCTTGACGGTGAACACTGAAGCTTTCTTT. Translation: CASSILLTVNTEAFF.

The rearrangement uses TRBV19 and TRBJ2-1; D may correspond to TRBD1 or TRBD2 (5 bases each). The CDR3 runs to 16 residues. The germline V gene has CDR1 LNHDA and CDR2 SQIVND (reference sequence). V gave up 5 bases and J gave up 3 bases, with 17 bases separating them. The CDR3 loop is CASSASGTAHYNEQFF. CDR3 coding DNA: TGTGCCAGTAGTGCCTCCGGGACCGCCCACTACAATGAGCAGTTCTTC.

This chain links TRBV11-2 with TRBJ1-2; D perhaps matches TRBD1 (6 bases). Trimming removed 6 bases from V and 8 bases from J, with 16 bases in between. CDR3 length: 13 amino acids. CDR1 and CDR2 (germline): SGHAT, FQNNGV. CDR3 residues: CASRREGDWGYTF. The CDR3 DNA reads TGTGCCAGCAGAAGAGAGGGGGATTGGGGCTACACCTTC.

The chain is built from TRBV9 and TRBJ1-2; D remains ambiguous. Germline assignment: CDR1 SGDLS and CDR2 YYNGEE. The CDR3 covers 14 residues. With 0 bases removed from V and 3 bases from J, the gap between germline ends came to 9 bases. The CDR3 loop is CASSVDKGYYGYTF. The CDR3 region has the DNA TGTGCCAGCAGCGTAGACAAAGGCTACTATGGCTACACCTTC.

The CDR3 loop is CASSAAGRSDPLSETQYF. The CDR3 DNA sequence: TGTGCCAGCAGTGCGGCGGGCAGGTCTGACCCGCTCTCAGAGACCCAGTACTTC. The rearrangement uses TRBV6-1 and TRBJ2-5, with D possibly being TRBD2 (5 bases). V was pared by 4 bases and J by 4 bases, with 25 bases between. This CDR3 comprises 18 residues. Germline V lookup: CDR1 MNHNS, CDR2 SASEGT.

The V call is TRBV19, the J call TRBJ2-1; D remains ambiguous. There are 14 residues in the CDR3. With 4 bases removed from V and 6 bases from J, the gap between germline ends came to 13 bases. Per germline, CDR1 LNHDA and CDR2 SQIVND (reference sequence). Here the CDR3 reads CASSKGLGGNEQFF. The CDR3 nucleotides are TGTGCCAGTAGTAAGGGATTAGGCGGCAATGAGCAGTTCTTC.

This sequence joins TRBV10-2 and TRBJ2-7; 10 nucleotides agree with TRBD1. The V gene end was trimmed by 6 bases and the J gene end by 0 bases; junction bases not matched to a gene: 8. CDR1 is WSHSY and CDR2 is SAAADI in the germline V gene. This CDR3 comprises 16 residues. As DNA, the CDR3 is TGCGCCAGCAGCCCAGTGGGACAGGGGAGCTCCTACGAGCAGTACTTC. It specifies CASSPVGQGSSYEQYF.

This rearrangement joins TRBV4-2 to TRBJ2-7; a possible D gene is TRBD1 (6 bases). The CDR3 is 19 amino acids. With 4 bases removed from V and 0 bases from J, the gap between germline ends came to 25 bases. Germline loops: CDR1 LGHNA, CDR2 YNFKEQ. CDR3 region: CASSPTLLPKDSGSYEQYF. The CDR3, as DNA: TGTGCCAGCAGCCCGACCCTATTACCCAAGGACAGCGGCTCCTACGAGCAGTACTTC.

The V and J genes are TRBV9 and TRBJ2-1; possible D gene TRBD2, 5 bases. There are 15 residues in the CDR3. Germline values: CDR1 SGDLS, CDR2 YYNGEE. The V end lost 3 bases, the J end lost 5 bases, and 15 bases lay between the germline ends. CDR3 sequence: CASSADSARNNEQFF. Written as DNA, the CDR3 is TGTGCCAGCAGCGCGGACTCGGCGAGGAACAATGAGCAGTTCTTC.

This clone was seen just once. The chain couples TRBV6-4 to TRBJ1-1; possible D gene TRBD1, 5 bases. CDR3 size: 13 residues. From germline, CDR1 is MRHNA and CDR2 SNTAGT. V lost 3 bases to trimming and J lost 3 bases, with 8 bases between them. CDR3 protein: CASSDGAHTEAFF. CDR3 bases: TGTGCCAGCAGTGATGGGGCCCACACTGAAGCTTTCTTT.

This clone was seen once. The rearrangement links TRBV18 to TRBJ1-1, with D unresolved. The CDR3 loop spans 15 amino acids. Germline lookup yields CDR1 KGHSH and CDR2 LQKENI. V was shortened by 3 bases and J by 1 base, with 12 bases between the two germline ends. CDR3 sequence reads: CASSPASTGNTEAFF. In DNA form, the CDR3 reads TGTGCCAGCTCACCCGCGTCGACGGGGAACACTGAAGCTTTCTTT.

The chain links TRBV5-6 to TRBJ1-1; D remains ambiguous. The CDR3 is made up of 13 amino acids. CDR1 is SGHDT and CDR2 is YYEEEE in the germline V gene. V was cut by 0 bases and J by 2 bases, with 5 bases left in between. The CDR3 sequence: CASSLAQNTEAFF. The CDR3 DNA follows: TGTGCCAGCAGCTTGGCCCAAAACACTGAAGCTTTCTTT.

The V gene is TRBV13, the J gene TRBJ1-1; no firm D call. This CDR3 comprises 12 residues. The ends were cut back, 0 bases at V and 7 bases at J, with 6 bases in the middle. The germline V gene has CDR1 PRHDT and CDR2 FYEKMQ (reference sequence). The CDR3 region has the DNA TGTGCCAGCAGCTTAGGGTATGGTGAAGCTTTCTTT. It yields the protein CASSLGYGEAFF.

J is TRBJ2-2 and V is TRBV9; 8 bases are shared with TRBD1. CDR1 SGDLS and CDR2 YYNGEE come from the germline V gene. J lost 4 bases, V lost 2 bases, and 10 bases had no gene match. This CDR3 has 17 residues. The CDR3 sequence: CASSVSDRVGGTGELFF. In DNA form, the CDR3 reads TGTGCCAGCAGCGTTTCGGACAGGGTGGGTGGCACCGGGGAGCTGTTTTTT.

Concerning this clone itself: The junction shows a germline mismatch at one end, possibly a read error. The CDR3: CASSLDGLREETQYF. DNA for the CDR3: TGTGCTAGCAGCTTAGATGGACTGCGCGAGGAGACCCAGTACTTC. The chain recombines TRBV7-7 with TRBJ2-5; D is possibly TRBD2 (5 bases). Germline-derived CDR1 and CDR2 are SSHAT and FNYEAQ (reference sequence). This CDR3 has 15 amino acids.

This clone was observed a few times. This chain joins TRBV7-2 and TRBJ2-7; 9 bases are shared with TRBD2. CDR3 length: 15 residues. Trimming cost V 4 bases and J 1 base; bases outside gene matches: 5. Germline assignment: CDR1 SGHTA and CDR2 FQGNSA. CDR3 nucleotides: TGTGCCAGCAGCTCAGCTCTAGCGGGGTCCTACGAGCAGTACTTC. Protein: CASSSALAGSYEQYF.

The J gene is TRBJ2-7, the V gene TRBV18; 8 bases fit TRBD1. The V and J ends lost 6 bases and 4 bases, in that order; junction bases with no gene match: 8. The germline V gene encodes CDR1 KGHSH and CDR2 LQKENI. The CDR3 is 14 residues long. This chain's CDR3 is CASSPRTGIYEQYF. The CDR3 DNA reads as TGTGCCAGCTCGCCAAGGACAGGGATTTACGAGCAGTACTTC.